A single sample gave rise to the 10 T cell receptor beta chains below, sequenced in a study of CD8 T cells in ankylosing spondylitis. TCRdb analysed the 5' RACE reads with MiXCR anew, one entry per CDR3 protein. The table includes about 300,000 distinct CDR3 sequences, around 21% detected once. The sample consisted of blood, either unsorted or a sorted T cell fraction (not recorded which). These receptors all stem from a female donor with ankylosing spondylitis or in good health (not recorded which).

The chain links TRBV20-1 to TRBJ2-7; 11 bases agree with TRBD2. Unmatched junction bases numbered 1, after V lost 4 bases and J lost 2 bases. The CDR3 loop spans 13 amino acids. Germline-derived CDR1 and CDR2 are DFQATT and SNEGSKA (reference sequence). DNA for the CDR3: TGCAGTGCTAAGACTAGCGGGGCCTACGAGCAGTACTTC. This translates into CSAKTSGAYEQYF.

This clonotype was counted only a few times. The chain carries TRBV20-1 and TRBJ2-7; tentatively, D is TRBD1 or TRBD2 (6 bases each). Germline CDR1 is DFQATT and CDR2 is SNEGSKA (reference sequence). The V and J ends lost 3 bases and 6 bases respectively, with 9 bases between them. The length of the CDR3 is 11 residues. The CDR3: CSARRGAEQYF. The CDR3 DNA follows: TGCAGTGCTAGGAGGGGGGCCGAGCAGTACTTC.

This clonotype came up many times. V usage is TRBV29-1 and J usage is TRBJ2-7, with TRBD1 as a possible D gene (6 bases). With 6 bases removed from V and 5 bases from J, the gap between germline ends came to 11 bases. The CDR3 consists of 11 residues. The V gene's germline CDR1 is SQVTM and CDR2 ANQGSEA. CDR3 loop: CSVSNRDEQYF. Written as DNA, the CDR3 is TGCAGCGTCAGTAACAGGGACGAGCAGTACTTC.

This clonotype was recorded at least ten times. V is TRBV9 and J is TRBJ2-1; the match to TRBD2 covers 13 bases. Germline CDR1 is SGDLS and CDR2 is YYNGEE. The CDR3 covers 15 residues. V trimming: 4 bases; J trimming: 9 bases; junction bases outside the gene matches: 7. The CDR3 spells CASSPRTSGSTEQFF. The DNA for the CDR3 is TGTGCCAGCAGCCCCCGGACTAGCGGGAGTACTGAGCAGTTCTTC. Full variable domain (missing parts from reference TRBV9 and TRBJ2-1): DSGVTQTPKHLITATGQRVTLRCSPRSGDLSVYWYQQSLDQGLQFLIQYYNGEERAKGNILERFSAQQFPDLHSELNLSSLELGDSALYFCASSPRTSGSTEQFFGPGTRLTVL.

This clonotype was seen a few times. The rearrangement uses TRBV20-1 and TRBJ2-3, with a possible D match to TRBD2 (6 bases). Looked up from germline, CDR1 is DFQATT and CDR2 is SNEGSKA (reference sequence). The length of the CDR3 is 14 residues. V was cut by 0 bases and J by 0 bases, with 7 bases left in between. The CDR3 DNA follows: TGCAGTGCTAGAGAGGCGGGAAGCACAGATACGCAGTATTTT. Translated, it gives CSAREAGSTDTQYF.

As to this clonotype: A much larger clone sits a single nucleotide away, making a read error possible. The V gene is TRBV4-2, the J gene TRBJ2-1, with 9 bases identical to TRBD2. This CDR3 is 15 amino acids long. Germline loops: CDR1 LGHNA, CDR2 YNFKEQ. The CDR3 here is CAGSQDPSGVNEQFF. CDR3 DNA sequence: TGTGCCGGCAGCCAAGATCCTAGCGGGGTTAATGAGCAGTTCTTC.

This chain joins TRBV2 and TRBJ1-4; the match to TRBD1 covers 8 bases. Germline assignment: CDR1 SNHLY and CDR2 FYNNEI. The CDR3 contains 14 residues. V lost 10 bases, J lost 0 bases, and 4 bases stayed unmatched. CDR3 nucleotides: TGTGCCACCGGACAGGGTACAACTAATGAAAAACTGTTTTTT. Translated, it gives CATGQGTTNEKLFF.

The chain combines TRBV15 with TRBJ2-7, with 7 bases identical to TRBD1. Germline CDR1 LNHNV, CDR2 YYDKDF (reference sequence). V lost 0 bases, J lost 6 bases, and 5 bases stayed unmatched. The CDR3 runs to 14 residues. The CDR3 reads CATSREDRAAEQYF. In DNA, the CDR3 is TGTGCCACCAGCAGAGAAGACAGGGCGGCCGAGCAGTACTTC. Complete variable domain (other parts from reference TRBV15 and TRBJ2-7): DAMVIQNPRYQVTQFGKPVTLSCSQTLNHNVMYWYQQKSSQAPKLLFHYYDKDFNNEADTPDNFQSRRPNTSFCFLDIRSPGLGDTAMYLCATSREDRAAEQYFGPGTRLTVT.

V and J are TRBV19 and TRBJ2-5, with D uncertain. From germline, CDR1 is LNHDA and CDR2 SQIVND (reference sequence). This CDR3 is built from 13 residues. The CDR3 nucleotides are TGTGCGAACAGTAATAGTATCGCTCGGACCCAGTACTTC. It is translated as CANSNSIARTQYF.

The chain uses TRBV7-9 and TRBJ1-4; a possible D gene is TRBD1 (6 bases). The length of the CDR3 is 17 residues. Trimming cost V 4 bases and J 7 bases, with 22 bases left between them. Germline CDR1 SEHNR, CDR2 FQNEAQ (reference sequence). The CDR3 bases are TGTGCCAGCAGCTCTTCGGGGGGGGACGGGACACGTGAAAAACTGTTTTTT. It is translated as CASSSSGGDGTREKLFF. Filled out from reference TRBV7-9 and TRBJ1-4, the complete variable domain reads DTGVSQNPRHKITKRGQNVTFRCDPISEHNRLYWYRQTLGQGPEFLTYFQNEAQLEKSRLLSDRFSAERPKGSFSTLEIQRTEQGDSAMYLCASSSSGGDGTREKLFFGSGTQLSVL.